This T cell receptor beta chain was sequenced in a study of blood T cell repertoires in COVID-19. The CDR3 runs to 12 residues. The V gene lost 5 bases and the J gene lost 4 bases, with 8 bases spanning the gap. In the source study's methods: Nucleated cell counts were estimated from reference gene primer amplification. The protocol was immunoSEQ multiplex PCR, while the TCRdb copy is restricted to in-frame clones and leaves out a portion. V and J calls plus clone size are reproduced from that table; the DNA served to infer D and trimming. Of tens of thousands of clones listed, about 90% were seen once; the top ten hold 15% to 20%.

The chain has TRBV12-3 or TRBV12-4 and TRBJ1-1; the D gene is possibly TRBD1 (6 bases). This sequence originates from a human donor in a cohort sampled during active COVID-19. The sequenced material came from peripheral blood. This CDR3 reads CASSQGGTEAFF. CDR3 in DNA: TGTGCCAGCAGTCAAGGGGGCACTGAAGCTTTCTTT.